This passage covers 2 T cell receptor beta chains from one sample sequenced in a study of technical replicates of blood from a handful of donors. Produced via immunoSEQ multiplex PCR; TCRdb's table is partial and in-frame only. The data show about 80,000 clones, over 75% seen once. Sequenced: T cells isolated from PBMCs. These receptors all stem from a human donor in good health.

The chain uses TRBV11-2 and TRBJ2-7; D is unclear. The CDR3 covers 15 residues. V was cut by 5 bases and J by 4 bases, with 18 bases left in between. The germline V gene encodes CDR1 SGHAT and CDR2 FQNNGV. DNA of the CDR3: TGTGCCAGCAGCGATGGGTTGGGCAGCCGATACGAGCAGTACTTC. Its protein is CASSDGLGSRYEQYF.

V gene TRBV19 combines with J gene TRBJ2-7; 7 bases map to TRBD1. In germline, CDR1 is LNHDA, CDR2 SQIVND (reference sequence). This CDR3 is 14 amino acids long. Unmatched junction bases numbered 4, after V lost 5 bases and J lost 0 bases. DNA for the CDR3: TGTGCCAGTAGTCCCTGGGACAGCTCCTACGAGCAGTACTTC. Residues: CASSPWDSSYEQYF.